This entry lists 20 T cell receptor beta chains sequenced from one sample in a study of blood T cell repertoires in COVID-19. Clones were sequenced by immunoSEQ multiplex PCR, and TCRdb holds only the in-frame ones, with some missing. Of hundreds of thousands of clones in the sample, more than 75% were seen once. The specimen was peripheral blood. The receptors shown here come from a woman aged 18 to 35 who had recovered from COVID-19.

V gene TRBV14 combines with J gene TRBJ1-4, with 7 bases aligning to TRBD1. This CDR3 has 14 amino acids. Germline V lookup: CDR1 SGHDN, CDR2 FVKESK. With 4 bases clipped from V and 8 bases from J, the junction kept 7 bases outside the gene matches. CDR3 nucleotide sequence: TGTGCCAGCAGCCCTACAGGGGTGGGAGAAAAACTGTTTTTT. Encoded protein: CASSPTGVGEKLFF.

V gene TRBV27 combines with J gene TRBJ1-2, with D possibly TRBD1 on 5 matching bases. V was pared by 8 bases and J by 2 bases, with 18 bases between. The CDR3 contains 15 residues. Germline V gene lookup returns CDR1 MNHEY and CDR2 SMNVEV (reference sequence). The chain's CDR3 is CASGSPGRANYGYTF. CDR3 DNA: TGTGCCAGCGGGTCCCCAGGCAGGGCAAACTATGGCTACACCTTC.

The genes are TRBV3-1 (or the pseudogene TRBV3-2) and TRBJ2-1; TRBD2 might be the D (5 bases). This CDR3 contains 14 residues. Germline V CDR1 and CDR2: LGHDT, YNNKEL (reference sequence). The germline V and J ends were trimmed by 0 bases and 10 bases, with 13 bases remaining between them. The CDR3 nucleotides read TGTGCCAGCAGCCAAGATTGGGCGGGCTCAGAGCAGTTCTTC. Protein product: CASSQDWAGSEQFF.

The chain joins TRBV30 to TRBJ1-5; 11 positions match TRBD1. Germline-derived CDR1 and CDR2 are GTSNPN and SVGIG (reference sequence). V was pared by 4 bases and J by 7 bases, with 6 bases of the junction left unmatched. This CDR3 spans 14 amino acids. For the CDR3, the DNA is TGTGCCTGGACTTCCGGGACAGGGGGGCAGCCCCAGCATTTT. Translation gives CAWTSGTGGQPQHF.

CDR3 protein: CASSYGAVYGYTF. The CDR3 nucleotides read TGTGCCAGCAGTTATGGAGCCGTCTATGGCTACACCTTC. This chain uses TRBV6-2 or TRBV6-3 with TRBJ1-2; D is unresolved. Germline CDR1 MNHEY, CDR2 SVGEGT. CDR3 length equals 13 residues. Trimming stripped 3 bases from V and 4 bases from J, with 9 bases between.

The V and J genes are TRBV19 and TRBJ1-6; TRBD1 aligns across 7 bases. Per germline, CDR1 LNHDA and CDR2 SQIVND (reference sequence). This CDR3 region has 13 residues. Losses at the gene ends were 6 bases for V and 6 bases for J; bases not matched to a gene: 2. CDR3 loop: CASRDRINSPLHF. The CDR3 DNA sequence: TGTGCCAGTAGGGACAGGATTAATTCACCCCTCCACTTT.

V is TRBV4-3 and J is TRBJ1-4; D is uncertain. Between the trimmed V and J ends, which lost 1 base and 0 bases, there was a span of 15 bases. In germline, CDR1 is LGHNA, CDR2 YSLEER. This CDR3 region has 18 residues. The CDR3 spells CASSQGPGRWATNEKLFF. Written as DNA, the CDR3 is TGCGCCAGCAGCCAAGGCCCAGGTAGGTGGGCAACTAATGAAAAACTGTTTTTT.

The V call is TRBV6-4, the J call TRBJ2-3; TRBD1 is a possible D gene (6 bases). Germline V gene lookup returns CDR1 MRHNA and CDR2 SNTAGT. V lost 8 bases and J lost 1, with 16 bases in between. CDR3 length equals 15 residues. The CDR3 protein is CASPRTGYGTDTQYF. In DNA form, the CDR3 reads TGTGCCAGCCCTCGTACAGGGTACGGCACAGATACGCAGTATTTT.

The chain couples TRBV7-6 to TRBJ2-1, with 7 bases identical to TRBD2. This CDR3 comprises 13 residues. V lost 3 bases, J lost 10 bases, and 6 bases stayed unmatched. Per the germline V gene, CDR1 is SGHVS and CDR2 is FNYEAQ. This chain's CDR3 is CASSFGGSREQFF. In DNA, the CDR3 is TGTGCCAGCAGCTTCGGGGGGTCTAGAGAGCAGTTCTTC. Combining the CDR3 with reference TRBV7-6 and TRBJ2-1 gives the whole variable domain GAGVSQSPRYKVTKRGQDVALRCDPISGHVSLYWYRQALGQGPEFLTYFNYEAQQDKSGLPNDRFSAERPEGSISTLTIQRTEQRDSAMYRCASSFGGSREQFFGPGTRLTVL.

Here the CDR3 reads CASSDPLGFPGQGQETQYF. The DNA of the CDR3 is TGTGCCAGCAGTGACCCCTTAGGTTTTCCGGGACAGGGTCAAGAGACCCAGTACTTC. The chain links TRBV6-4 to TRBJ2-5, with TRBD1 identical over 9 bases. The CDR3 has 19 residues. The trim removed 2 bases at V and 2 bases at J, leaving 15 bases unmatched. The V gene's germline CDR1 is MRHNA and CDR2 SNTAGT.

This sequence joins TRBV19 and TRBJ1-5; possibly TRBD1 for D (6 bases). V lost 1 base and J lost 0, with 16 bases in between. Per the germline V gene, CDR1 is LNHDA and CDR2 is SQIVND (reference sequence). This CDR3 spans 18 amino acids. The CDR3 loop is CASSIVGGGGDSNQPQHF. DNA for the CDR3: TGTGCCAGTAGTATAGTCGGGGGAGGGGGGGATAGCAATCAGCCCCAGCATTTT. Looking up the rest from reference TRBV19 and TRBJ1-5 gives the full variable domain: DGGITQSPKYLFRKEGQNVTLSCEQNLNHDAMYWYRQDPGQGLRLIYYSQIVNDFQKGDIAEGYSVSREKKESFPLTVTSAQKNPTAFYLCASSIVGGGGDSNQPQHFGDGTRLSIL.

The chain recombines TRBV24-1 with TRBJ2-3, with 7 bases fitting TRBD2. With 9 bases clipped from V and 2 bases from J, the junction kept 10 bases outside the gene matches. This CDR3 comprises 15 residues. The germline CDR1 and CDR2 sequences are KGHDR and SFDVKD. Here the CDR3 reads CATGLGIAATDTQYF. CDR3 coding DNA: TGTGCCACCGGACTAGGGATCGCTGCCACAGATACGCAGTATTTT.

The rearrangement joins TRBV6-2 or TRBV6-3 to TRBJ2-1, with D tentatively TRBD2 (6 bases). This CDR3 is 20 amino acids long. The germline gives CDR1 MNHEY, CDR2 SVGEGT. The V end was cut by 8 bases, the J end by 5 bases, with 34 bases between. CDR3 residues: CASGRGPIVRGATGDNEQFF. The CDR3 DNA sequence: TGTGCCAGCGGCCGGGGCCCAATCGTACGGGGCGCCACGGGGGACAATGAGCAGTTCTTC.

The V call is TRBV7-2, the J call TRBJ1-2; 7 nucleotides agree with TRBD1. The V gene end was trimmed by 8 bases and the J gene end by 1 base; junction bases not matched to a gene: 7. The CDR3 is made up of 14 amino acids. Germline CDR1 and CDR2: SGHTA and FQGNSA. In nucleotides, the CDR3 is TGTGCCAGCGGACACTACAGGGGTAACTATGGCTACACCTTC. Translated: CASGHYRGNYGYTF. The full variable domain, completed using reference TRBV7-2 and TRBJ1-2, is GAGVSQSPSNKVTEKGKDVELRCDPISGHTALYWYRQSLGQGLEFLIYFQGNSAPDKSGLPSDRFSAERTGGSVSTLTIQRTQQEDSAVYLCASGHYRGNYGYTFGSGTRLTVV.

The CDR3 bases are TGTGCCAGCAGCTTAGTGTCGGGACTAGCGGGAAACAGGTACAATGAGCAGTTCTTC. Protein: CASSLVSGLAGNRYNEQFF. The chain joins TRBV7-9 to TRBJ2-1; 13 bases fit TRBD2. The CDR3 extends over 19 amino acids. Germline values: CDR1 SEHNR, CDR2 FQNEAQ (reference sequence). Trimming took 1 base from V and 4 from J; bases not matched to a gene: 10.

The CDR3 DNA sequence: TGCGCCAGCAGCCCGCGGGGACTGCACACCGGGGAGCTGTTTTTT. It translates to CASSPRGLHTGELFF. The chain has TRBV5-1 and TRBJ2-2; TRBD2 is a possible D gene (6 bases). Trimming stripped 4 bases from V and 3 bases from J, with 13 bases between. There are 15 residues in the CDR3. The germline gives CDR1 SGHRS, CDR2 YFSETQ.

J is TRBJ2-1 and V is TRBV27; D may be TRBD1 (6 bases). The V gene lost 4 bases and the J gene lost 5 bases, with 18 bases spanning the gap. Per the germline V gene, CDR1 is MNHEY and CDR2 is SMNVEV (reference sequence). The CDR3 is 16 amino acids. CDR3 in DNA: TGTGCCAGCAGTTCCCGTTCAGGACAGCAAAACAATGAGCAGTTCTTC. It encodes CASSSRSGQQNNEQFF.

The chain carries TRBV7-2 and TRBJ2-4; maybe TRBD1 (6 bases). The CDR3 spans 17 residues. The V gene's germline CDR1 is SGHTA and CDR2 FQGNSA. Trimming pared 4 bases from V and 8 bases from J, leaving 24 bases between. CDR3 in DNA: TGTGCCAGCAGCTCCCGAGTAGGAAGTATCAGGGGCGACATTCAGTACTTC. It is translated as CASSSRVGSIRGDIQYF.

This chain connects TRBV30 to TRBJ2-3; possibly TRBD1 for D (5 bases). V was pared by 0 bases and J by 6 bases, with 13 bases between. The germline V gene encodes CDR1 GTSNPN and CDR2 SVGIG (reference sequence). The CDR3 is made up of 14 amino acids. CDR3 in DNA: TGTGCCTGGAGTGTACAAGGGGCCCAGGATACGCAGTATTTT. Translating it yields CAWSVQGAQDTQYF.

The chain employs TRBV7-9 and TRBJ1-1; 11 bases fit TRBD1. V was pared by 0 bases and J by 4 bases, with 1 base of the junction left unmatched. The germline V gene has CDR1 SEHNR and CDR2 FQNEAQ (reference sequence). The CDR3 has 15 residues. CDR3 sequence reads: CASSLAGTGGTEAFF. CDR3 sequence (DNA): TGTGCCAGCAGCTTAGCCGGGACAGGGGGCACTGAAGCTTTCTTT. The full variable domain, its missing parts supplied by reference TRBV7-9 and TRBJ1-1, is DTGVSQNPRHKITKRGQNVTFRCDPISEHNRLYWYRQTLGQGPEFLTYFQNEAQLEKSRLLSDRFSAERPKGSFSTLEIQRTEQGDSAMYLCASSLAGTGGTEAFFGQGTRLTVV.